The clone carrying this T cell receptor beta chain was counted ten times or more. Its antigen is as yet unknown. The sample belongs to a study of T cells in Graves' hyperthyroidism and ophthalmopathy. The CDR3 runs to 15 residues. V was pared by 1 base and J by 3 bases, with 3 bases of the junction left unmatched. CDR1 is MNHNS and CDR2 is SASEGT in the germline V gene. Study-wide results and limits: The model foresaw ophthalmopathy a median roughly 6.5 months prior to onset.

TCR beta CDR3 sequences were amplified from RNA transcripts. The study used the HTBI primer set for a first-round RT-PCR of the TCR CDR3. TCRdb re-derived calls from the multiplex PCR reads in MiXCR, one entry per CDR3 protein. Of around 660,000 distinct CDR3 sequences listed, 45% are singletons. This sequence was found in an adult man with Graves' disease, either hyperthyroidism or ophthalmopathy (not recorded which). The sample was peripheral blood or thyroid tissue (not recorded which). The chain joins TRBV6-1 to TRBJ1-5, with 7 bases fitting TRBD1. The CDR3 sequence is CASSEVTGVNQPQHF. For the CDR3, the DNA is TGTGCCAGCAGTGAAGTTACAGGGGTCAATCAGCCCCAGCATTTT.